Listed below are T cell receptor beta chains from one sample, sequenced in a study of regulatory T cells in long-lasting Graves disease. TCRdb called the multiplex PCR reads again in MiXCR, with one record for every CDR3 protein. The table lists some 560,000 distinct CDR3 sequences, around 16% of them singletons. This sample was also put to use in a study of T cells in Graves' hyperthyroidism and ophthalmopathy.

The sample in question was peripheral blood mononuclear cells (PBMCs), obtained at new diagnosis, from a patient treated with antithyroid drugs. The source is a woman aged 35-60 years with Graves disease. The CDR3 runs from the conserved cysteine through the conserved F or W. The order of the fields is CDR3 protein, CDR3 DNA, clone size, J gene, V gene, D gene. The D gene is left open where the match is weak. Part of the rows lack a size; the others show once, few, many or a class for expanded clones.

CASSDGTGFDGYTF	TGTGCCAGCAGTGATGGGACAGGGTTCGATGGCTACACCTTC	many	TRBJ1-2	TRBV2	TRBD1
CASSPNLGLAGGIQETQYF	TGCGCCAGCAGCCCAAACCTCGGACTAGCGGGGGGGATCCAAGAGACCCAGTACTTC	once	TRBJ2-5	TRBV7-9	TRBD2
CASRRDRYEQYF	TGTGCCAGCAGGAGGGACAGGTACGAGCAGTACTTC	many	TRBJ2-7	TRBV12-3/TRBV12-4	TRBD1
CSAPRIFLGGETQYF	TGCAGTGCTCCCCGGATCTTCCTAGGGGGAGAGACCCAGTACTTC	few	TRBJ2-5	TRBV20-1	.
CASSQAQGGNYGYTF	TGCGCCAGCAGCCAGGCGCAGGGGGGTAACTATGGCTACACCTTC	few	TRBJ1-2	TRBV4-1	TRBD1
CSARVGGTEAFF	TGCAGTGCTAGAGTTGGGGGCACTGAAGCTTTCTTT	.	TRBJ1-1	TRBV20-1	.
CASSLFGGSQETQYF	TGTGCCAGCAGCCTTTTTGGGGGCAGCCAAGAGACCCAGTACTTC	few	TRBJ2-5	TRBV14	.
CATSDRVAQPQHF	TGTGCCACCAGCGACAGGGTGGCGCAGCCCCAGCATTTT	many	TRBJ1-5	TRBV15	TRBD1
CASRLTGESYNEQFF	TGTGCCAGCAGGCTCACGGGGGAGTCCTACAATGAGCAGTTCTTC	few	TRBJ2-1	TRBV6-2/TRBV6-3	.
CASSQAETLYGYTF	TGCGCCAGCAGCCAGGCGGAAACCCTGTATGGCTACACCTTC	few	TRBJ1-2	TRBV4-1	.
CASSGDRGSSPLHF	TGTGCCAGCAGCGGGGACAGGGGTTCCTCACCCCTCCACTTT	.	TRBJ1-6	TRBV5-4	TRBD1
CASSIQGAGGNTIYF	TGCGCCAGCAGCATACAGGGGGCAGGAGGAAACACCATATATTTT	few	TRBJ1-3	TRBV5-1	TRBD1
CAISGTGGAGSEAFF	TGTGCCATCAGTGGAACAGGGGGCGCGGGTTCTGAAGCTTTCTTT	many	TRBJ1-1	TRBV10-3	TRBD1
CASSKYGYTF	TGTGCCAGCAGCAAGTATGGCTACACCTTC	many	TRBJ1-2	TRBV7-2	.
CATGSSGANVLTF	TGTGCCACAGGGAGCTCTGGGGCCAACGTCCTGACTTTC	few	TRBJ2-6	TRBV12-3/TRBV12-4	.
CASRPIRGLLETQYF	TGTGCCAGCAGACCCATCAGGGGGCTGTTGGAGACCCAGTACTTC	many	TRBJ2-5	TRBV11-2	TRBD1
CASSPGAGGGINEKLFF	TGTGCCAGCAGCCCAGGTGCAGGGGGGGGAATTAATGAAAAACTGTTTTTT	many	TRBJ1-4	TRBV11-2	TRBD1
CSARQTATEAFF	TGCAGTGCTAGACAGACTGCCACTGAAGCTTTCTTT	few	TRBJ1-1	TRBV20-1	.
CASRQGASGANVLTF	TGCGCCAGCAGGCAGGGGGCCTCTGGGGCCAACGTCCTGACTTTC	.	TRBJ2-6	TRBV5-1	TRBD1
CASSLSTSGATQYF	TGTGCCAGCAGCTTATCGACTAGCGGGGCTACGCAGTATTTT	many	TRBJ2-3	TRBV7-2	TRBD2
CASSTEVSGNTIYF	TGTGCCAGTAGTACCGAGGTATCCGGAAACACCATATATTTT	.	TRBJ1-3	TRBV30	.
CASSDSGPTDTQYF	TGTGCCAGCAGTGATAGCGGGCCCACAGATACGCAGTATTTT	few	TRBJ2-3	TRBV25-1	TRBD2
CASKGARDSPLGSYNEQFF	TGTGCCAGCAAAGGCGCCCGGGACAGCCCCCTGGGGTCCTACAATGAGCAGTTCTTC	.	TRBJ2-1	TRBV6-1	TRBD1
CASSEGTAGPRYNSPLHF	TGTGCCAGCAGTGAAGGCACCGCAGGACCAAGATATAATTCACCCCTCCACTTT	many	TRBJ1-6	TRBV6-1	.
CASSPKLNGKSSYEQYF	TGTGCCAGCTCACCGAAGCTCAACGGTAAAAGCTCCTACGAGCAGTACTTC	.	TRBJ2-7	TRBV18	.
CASSSTTGSSGNTIYF	TGTGCCAGCAGTTCAACGACGGGGAGCTCTGGAAACACCATATATTTT	few	TRBJ1-3	TRBV5-4	.
CASSRDTLSGNTIYF	TGTGCCAGCAGCCGGGACACCCTCTCTGGAAACACCATATATTTT	few	TRBJ1-3	TRBV5-8	.
CASSFSGSGANVLTF	TGTGCCAGTAGCTTCTCAGGGTCTGGGGCCAACGTCCTGACTTTC	.	TRBJ2-6	TRBV19	.
CASSLGQGHYGYTF	TGTGCCAGCAGTTTGGGACAGGGGCACTATGGCTACACCTTC	many	TRBJ1-2	TRBV28	TRBD1
CAISETGVGSPLHF	TGTGCCATCAGTGAGACAGGCGTGGGTTCACCCCTCCACTTT	few	TRBJ1-6	TRBV10-3	.
CASSLWRGVQETQYF	TGTGCCAGCAGCTTATGGCGGGGGGTACAAGAGACCCAGTACTTC	many	TRBJ2-5	TRBV7-2	TRBD2
CASSIGGAVETQYF	TGTGCCAGTAGTATAGGGGGGGCCGTGGAGACCCAGTACTTC	.	TRBJ2-5	TRBV19	.
CASSLTYDRFAYEQYF	TGTGCCAGCAGCCTAACCTACGACAGGTTCGCCTACGAGCAGTACTTC	few	TRBJ2-7	TRBV7-2	.
CASTLDRGLGQPQHF	TGTGCCAGCACTCTGGACAGGGGGTTAGGTCAGCCCCAGCATTTT	.	TRBJ1-5	TRBV12-3/TRBV12-4	TRBD1
CASSLVQGIIGYTF	TGTGCCAGCAGCTTAGTACAGGGGATTATTGGCTACACCTTC	many	TRBJ1-2	TRBV11-2	TRBD1
CASSTGGDLLGYTF	TGTGCCAGCAGCACAGGGGGCGACCTCCTCGGCTACACCTTC	few	TRBJ1-2	TRBV9	TRBD1
CASSRRNTEAFF	TGTGCCAGCAGTCGCAGGAACACTGAAGCTTTCTTT	many	TRBJ1-1	TRBV12-3/TRBV12-4	.
CASSLLEGRNTEAFF	TGCGCCAGCAGCTTGCTCGAAGGACGGAACACTGAAGCTTTCTTT	many	TRBJ1-1	TRBV5-1	.
CASSRQPQETQYF	TGTGCCAGCTCCCGGCAGCCTCAAGAGACCCAGTACTTC	many	TRBJ2-5	TRBV11-2	.
CATNVAFSGQFF	TGTGCCACCAATGTTGCCTTTAGCGGGCAGTTCTTC	once	TRBJ2-1	TRBV24-1	.
CSAFPVAGFSGANVLTF	TGCAGTGCTTTCCCGGTAGCGGGGTTCTCTGGGGCCAACGTCCTGACTTTC	.	TRBJ2-6	TRBV20-1	TRBD2
CASSYSSGYEQFF	TGTGCCAGCAGTTACTCGAGCGGCTATGAGCAGTTCTTC	few	TRBJ2-1	TRBV6-6	.
CASSATNQPQHF	TGTGCCAGCAGCGCAACCAATCAGCCCCAGCATTTT	many	TRBJ1-5	TRBV3-1	.
CASSIQAGTGNTGELFF	TGTGCCAGCAGCATCCAGGCGGGGACAGGGAACACCGGGGAGCTGTTTTTT	.	TRBJ2-2	TRBV9	TRBD1
CAISGAAVEKLFF	TGTGCCATCAGCGGGGCAGCCGTCGAAAAACTGTTTTTT	.	TRBJ1-4	TRBV10-3	.
CASSFLDIENSPLHF	TGTGCCAGCAGCTTTTTGGACATTGAGAATTCACCCCTCCACTTT	.	TRBJ1-6	TRBV11-3	.
CAISPKGTEIEAFF	TGTGCCATCTCTCCAAAGGGGACAGAGATTGAAGCTTTCTTT	many	TRBJ1-1	TRBV10-3	TRBD1
CASLSGGRGTYEQYF	TGTGCCAGCCTTTCGGGCGGAAGAGGGACCTACGAGCAGTACTTC	many	TRBJ2-7	TRBV2	.
CASSRLFRETQYF	TGCGCCAGCAGTAGACTATTCCGAGAGACCCAGTACTTC	many	TRBJ2-5	TRBV4-1	.
CSARGQGIGELFF	TGCAGTGCTAGAGGCCAGGGAATCGGGGAGCTGTTTTTT	few	TRBJ2-2	TRBV20-1	.
CATQERQGYTGELFF	TGTGCCACCCAAGAACGACAGGGATACACCGGGGAGCTGTTTTTT	many	TRBJ2-2	TRBV12-3/TRBV12-4	TRBD1
CATSRDQGSEKETQYF	TGTGCCACCAGCAGAGATCAGGGCAGCGAAAAAGAGACCCAGTACTTC	few	TRBJ2-5	TRBV15	.
CASSTGRDKNIQYF	TGTGCCAGCAGTACAGGGAGGGACAAAAACATTCAGTACTTC	.	TRBJ2-4	TRBV2	.
CASRSGYEKLFF	TGTGCCAGCCGTAGTGGATACGAAAAACTGTTTTTT	few	TRBJ1-4	TRBV19	.
CASSADSIPLGEQFF	TGTGCCAGCAGTGCCGACAGCATACCCCTGGGTGAGCAGTTCTTC	few	TRBJ2-1	TRBV6-1	.